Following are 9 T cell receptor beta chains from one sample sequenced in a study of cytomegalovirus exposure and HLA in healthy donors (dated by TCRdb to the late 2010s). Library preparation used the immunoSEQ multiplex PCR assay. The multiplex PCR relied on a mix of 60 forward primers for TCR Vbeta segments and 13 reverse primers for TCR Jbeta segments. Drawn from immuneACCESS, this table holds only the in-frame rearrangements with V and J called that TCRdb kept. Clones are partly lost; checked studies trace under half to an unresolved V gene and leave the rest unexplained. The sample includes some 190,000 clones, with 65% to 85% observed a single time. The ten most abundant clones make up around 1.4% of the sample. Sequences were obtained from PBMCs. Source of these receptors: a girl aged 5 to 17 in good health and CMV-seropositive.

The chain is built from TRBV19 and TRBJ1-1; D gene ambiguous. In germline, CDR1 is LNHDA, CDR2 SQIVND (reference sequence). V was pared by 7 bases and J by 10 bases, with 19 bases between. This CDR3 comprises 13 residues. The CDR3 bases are TGTGCCAGTACGGGGAACCCTTTAGGTGGAGCTTTCTTT. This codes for CASTGNPLGGAFF.

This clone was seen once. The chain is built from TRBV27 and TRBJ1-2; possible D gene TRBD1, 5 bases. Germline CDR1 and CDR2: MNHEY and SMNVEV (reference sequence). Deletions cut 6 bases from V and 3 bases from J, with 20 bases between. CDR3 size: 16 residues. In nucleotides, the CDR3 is TGTGCCAGCAGCGTGTATCGACGGGGGACTTACTATGGCTACACCTTC. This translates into CASSVYRRGTYYGYTF.

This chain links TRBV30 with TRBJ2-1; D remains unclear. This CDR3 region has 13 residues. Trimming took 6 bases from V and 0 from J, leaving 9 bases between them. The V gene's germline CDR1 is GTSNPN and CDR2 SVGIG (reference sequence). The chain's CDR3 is CACGRSSYNEQFF. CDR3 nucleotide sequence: TGTGCCTGCGGCCGGAGCTCCTACAATGAGCAGTTCTTC.

DNA of the CDR3: TGTGCCAGCAGCAAATGGCCAGGGGTTAGCAATCAGCCCCAGCATTTT. Translation gives CASSKWPGVSNQPQHF. V usage is TRBV21-1 and J usage is TRBJ1-5; TRBD1 was called by the table and not checked on the DNA. TRBV21-1 is designated a pseudogene. The CDR3 has 16 amino acids.

The CDR3 loop reads CASRNTGRMSYGYTF. In nucleotides, the CDR3 is TGTGCCAGTAGAAATACAGGGCGGATGAGCTATGGCTACACCTTC. The chain links TRBV19 to TRBJ1-2, with D possibly matching TRBD1 (6 bases). V was trimmed by 6 bases and J by 4 bases, leaving 18 bases between them. CDR1 is LNHDA, CDR2 SQIVND, per germline (reference sequence). The CDR3 contains 15 residues.

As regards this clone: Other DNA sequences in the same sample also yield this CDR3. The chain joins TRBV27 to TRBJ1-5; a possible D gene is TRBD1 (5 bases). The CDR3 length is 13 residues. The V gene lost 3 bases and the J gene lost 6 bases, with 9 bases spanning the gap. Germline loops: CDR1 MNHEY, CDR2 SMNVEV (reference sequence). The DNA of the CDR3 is TGTGCCAGCAGTTTTGGGGGAGGTCAGCCCCAGCATTTT. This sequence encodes CASSFGGGQPQHF.

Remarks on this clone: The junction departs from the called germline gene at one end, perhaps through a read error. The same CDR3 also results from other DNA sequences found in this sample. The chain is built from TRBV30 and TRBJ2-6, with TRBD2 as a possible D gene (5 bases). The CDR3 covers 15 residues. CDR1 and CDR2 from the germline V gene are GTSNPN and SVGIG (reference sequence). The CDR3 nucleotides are TGCGCCTGGAGCCGTGCGGGCTCTGGGGCCAACGTCCTGACTTTC. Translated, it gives CAWSRAGSGANVLTF.

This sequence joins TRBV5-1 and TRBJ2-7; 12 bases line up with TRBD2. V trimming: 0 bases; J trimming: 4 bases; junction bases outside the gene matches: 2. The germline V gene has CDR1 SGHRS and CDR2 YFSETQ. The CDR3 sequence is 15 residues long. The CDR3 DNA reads TGCGCCAGCAGCTTGGAAGGGACTAGCGGGTACGAGCAGTACTTC. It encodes CASSLEGTSGYEQYF.

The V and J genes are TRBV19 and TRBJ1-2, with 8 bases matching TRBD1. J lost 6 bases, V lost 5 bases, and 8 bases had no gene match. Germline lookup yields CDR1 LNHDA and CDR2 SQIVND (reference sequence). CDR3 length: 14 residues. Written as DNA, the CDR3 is TGTGCCAGTAGTTTACAGGGGGAGAGGAATGGCTACACCTTC. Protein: CASSLQGERNGYTF.